This T cell receptor beta chain was profiled in a study of blood T cells in healthy people across ages. CDR3 size: 13 residues. CDR1 and CDR2 (germline): DFQATT, SNEGSKA (reference sequence). Trimming pared 3 bases from V and 5 bases from J, leaving 8 bases between. A sample-barcoded 5' primer and a J-beta primer mix were used in a second PCR of roughly 7 to 12 cycles. From the 5' RACE reads, TCRdb called clonotypes with MiXCR, one entry per CDR3 protein. The table shows 700,000 to 1,000,000 distinct CDR3 sequences, with under 45% occurring only once. Study-level results: Older age went with lower TCR beta diversity per million T cells, in a roughly linear way.

In this sample, this clonotype turned up a few times. Its target is unknown. The TCR was taken from a man in his sixties in good health. The chain uses TRBV20-1 and TRBJ1-6; no clear D. The sequenced material came from blood. CDR3 in amino acids: CSASDTNNSPLHF. For the CDR3, the DNA is TGCAGTGCTAGTGACACAAATAATTCACCCCTCCACTTT.